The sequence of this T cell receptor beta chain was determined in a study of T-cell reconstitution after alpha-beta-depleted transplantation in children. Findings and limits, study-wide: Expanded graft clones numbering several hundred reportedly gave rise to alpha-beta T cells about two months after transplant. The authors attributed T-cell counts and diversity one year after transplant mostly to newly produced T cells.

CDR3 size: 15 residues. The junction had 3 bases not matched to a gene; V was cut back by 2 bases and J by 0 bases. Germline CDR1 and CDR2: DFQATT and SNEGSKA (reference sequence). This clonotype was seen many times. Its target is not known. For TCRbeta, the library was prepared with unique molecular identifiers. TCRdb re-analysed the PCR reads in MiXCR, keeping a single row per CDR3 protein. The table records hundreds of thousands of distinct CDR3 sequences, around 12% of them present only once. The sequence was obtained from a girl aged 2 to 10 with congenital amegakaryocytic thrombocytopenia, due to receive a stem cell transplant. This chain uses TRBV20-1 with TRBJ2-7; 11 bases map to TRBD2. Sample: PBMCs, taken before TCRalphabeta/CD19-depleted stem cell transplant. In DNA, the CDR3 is TGCAGTGCTAGAAGTAGCGGGAGGGTCTCCTACGAGCAGTACTTC. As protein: CSARSSGRVSYEQYF.